Each of the 15 T cell receptor beta chains below was sequenced from the same sample in a study of CD8 T cells in ankylosing spondylitis. TCRdb passed the 5' RACE reads through MiXCR, listing each CDR3 protein once. Here the sample spans 150,000 to 200,000 distinct CDR3 sequences, approximately 10% being singletons. The sequenced sample consisted of blood, either unsorted or a sorted T cell fraction (not recorded which). The receptors shown here come from a male donor with ankylosing spondylitis or in good health (not recorded which).

In this sample, this clonotype turned up many times. CDR3 in amino acids: CASSHPDGYGYTF. CDR3 sequence (DNA): TGCGCCAGCAGCCATCCCGACGGCTATGGCTACACCTTC. The chain is built from TRBV4-1 and TRBJ1-2; D call uncertain. Looked up from germline, CDR1 is MGHRA and CDR2 is YSYEKL. V was cut by 3 bases and J by 4 bases, with 9 bases left in between. The CDR3 loop spans 13 amino acids.

This clonotype was seen repeatedly, ten times or more. The chain is built from TRBV9 and TRBJ2-2; D remains unclear. Germline CDR1 is SGDLS and CDR2 is YYNGEE. The length of the CDR3 is 16 residues. Trimming shortened V by 0 bases and J by 0 bases, and 9 bases separated the two germline ends. CDR3 amino acids: CASSVATAPNTGELFF. Written as DNA, the CDR3 is TGTGCCAGCAGCGTAGCTACAGCTCCGAACACCGGGGAGCTGTTTTTT.

This clonotype was detected ten times or more. Here the CDR3 reads CASSPVPDQNTEAFF. CDR3 nucleotide sequence: TGTGCCAGCAGCCCGGTCCCTGACCAGAACACTGAAGCTTTCTTT. The gene calls are TRBV6-1 and TRBJ1-1; D unclear. V was shortened by 6 bases and J by 1 base, with 15 bases between the two germline ends. Germline values: CDR1 MNHNS, CDR2 SASEGT. CDR3 length: 15 residues.

This clonotype was counted many times. The chain couples TRBV5-1 to TRBJ2-1; D is perhaps TRBD2 (5 bases). The length of the CDR3 is 12 residues. Germline CDR1 reads SGHRS; CDR2 reads YFSETQ. V lost 4 bases and J 8 bases, leaving 10 bases between the germline ends. The CDR3 sequence: CASSVGVDEQFF. CDR3 nucleotide sequence: TGCGCCAGCAGCGTGGGAGTGGATGAGCAGTTCTTC.

This clonotype was observed a few times. J is TRBJ1-3 and V is TRBV7-9; D is undetermined. From germline, CDR1 is SEHNR and CDR2 FQNEAQ (reference sequence). Trimming pared 6 bases from V and 8 bases from J, leaving 8 bases between. The CDR3 spans 11 residues. The CDR3 spells CASSSGDTIYF. Here the CDR3 DNA reads TGTGCCAGCAGTTCCGGGGACACCATATATTTT.

The chain recombines TRBV7-7 with TRBJ2-2; the D gene is possibly TRBD1 (5 bases). Germline CDR1 and CDR2: SSHAT and FNYEAQ (reference sequence). V was cut by 1 base and J by 7 bases, with 16 bases left in between. The CDR3 loop spans 16 amino acids. This CDR3 is CASSLEYPGLGGELFF. CDR3 nucleotides: TGTGCCAGCAGCTTAGAATACCCAGGGTTGGGCGGGGAGCTGTTTTTT.

This clonotype was picked up many times. V and J are TRBV10-3 and TRBJ1-1, with 9 bases that match TRBD1. The length of the CDR3 is 13 residues. Germline V gives CDR1 ENHRY, CDR2 SYGVKD. The junction had 9 bases not matched to a gene; V was cut back by 10 bases and J by 6 bases. The CDR3: CATEQGAQAEAFF. CDR3 coding DNA: TGTGCCACAGAACAGGGGGCTCAGGCTGAAGCTTTCTTT.

In this sample, this clonotype turned up many times. The chain carries TRBV20-1 and TRBJ1-1; tentatively, D is TRBD1 (5 bases). CDR1 is DFQATT, CDR2 SNEGSKA, per germline (reference sequence). This CDR3 is built from 13 residues. V lost 3 bases and J lost 7, with 15 bases in between. The CDR3, as DNA: TGCAGTGCTAGCTGGCAGGGAACACGTGAAGCTTTCTTT. Encoded protein: CSASWQGTREAFF.

The chain couples TRBV6-1 to TRBJ2-7; D is perhaps TRBD1 (6 bases). The germline V gene encodes CDR1 MNHNS and CDR2 SASEGT. The V end was cut by 1 base, the J end by 0 bases, with 10 bases between. The CDR3 runs 15 residues. CDR3 nucleotides: TGTGCCAGCAGTGAAGAGTGGACAGTCTCCTACGAGCAGTACTTC. Its translation is CASSEEWTVSYEQYF.

This clonotype was seen repeatedly, ten times or more. J is TRBJ2-5 and V is TRBV12-3 or TRBV12-4; weak D call: TRBD1 (6 bases). The length of the CDR3 is 14 residues. Deletions cut 5 bases from V and 4 bases from J, with 14 bases between. The CDR3 DNA reads as TGTGCCAGCAGTGAGGACAGAATGGGAGAGACCCAGTACTTC. Its translation: CASSEDRMGETQYF.

This clonotype was observed many times. The V gene is TRBV5-1, the J gene TRBJ1-5; D unclear. CDR3 length: 13 amino acids. Trimming pared 5 bases from V and 0 bases from J, leaving 6 bases between. Germline V gene lookup returns CDR1 SGHRS and CDR2 YFSETQ. CDR3 sequence reads: CASSPGSNQPQHF. CDR3 sequence (DNA): TGCGCCAGCAGTCCAGGTAGCAATCAGCCCCAGCATTTT.

This clonotype was detected many times. The chain is built from TRBV9 and TRBJ2-3; 9 nucleotides align to TRBD1. This CDR3 is 15 amino acids long. The J segment lost 4 bases and the V segment lost 0 bases, leaving 3 bases of the junction unmatched. Germline assignment: CDR1 SGDLS and CDR2 YYNGEE. Here the CDR3 reads CASSVDGTGPDTQYF. The CDR3 nucleotides are TGTGCCAGCAGCGTAGACGGGACAGGGCCAGATACGCAGTATTTT.

This clonotype showed up many times. This chain uses TRBV12-3 or TRBV12-4 with TRBJ2-1, with unresolved D. This CDR3 is built from 13 residues. V was clipped by 2 bases and J by 9 bases, with 11 bases between them. The DNA for the CDR3 is TGTGCCAGCAGTTTAAAAGGGCCAGGTGAGCAGTTCTTC. Its translation: CASSLKGPGEQFF.

The chain links TRBV7-2 to TRBJ2-1; D gene uncertain. V was pared by 8 bases and J by 6 bases, with 14 bases between. Looked up from germline, CDR1 is SGHTA and CDR2 is FQGNSA. This CDR3 contains 13 residues. Here the CDR3 DNA reads TGTGCCAGCTCGCCAGGTCGGGCCAATGAGCAGTTCTTC. Protein product: CASSPGRANEQFF.

The CDR3 coding sequence is TGCGCCAGCAGCTTGGAGAGGGGAACAAACACCGGGGAGCTGTTTTTT. Encoded protein: CASSLERGTNTGELFF. The rearrangement joins TRBV5-1 to TRBJ2-2; D may correspond to TRBD1 or TRBD2 (5 bases each). The ends were cut back, 0 bases at V and 2 bases at J, with 11 bases in the middle. Per germline, CDR1 SGHRS and CDR2 YFSETQ. CDR3 length: 16 residues.